This is a list of T cell receptor beta chains from one sample in a study of identical twins. From the 5' RACE reads, TCRdb called clonotypes with MiXCR, one entry per CDR3 protein. The table lists about 530,000 distinct CDR3 sequences, 20% to 25% of them singletons. These same records also appear under a second study, on yellow fever vaccine responses in identical twins.

Sequencing used CD4+ T cells sorted from blood. The receptors were sampled from a woman under 30 in good health. The CDR3 runs from the conserved cysteine through the conserved F or W. D genes are given only for firm matches. Size values are once, few and many counts, or a class for expanded clones, and some rows have none.

>TRBV28|.|TRBJ1-2|many|13
TGTGCCAGCAGCAATGACGGACGCTATGGCTACACCTTC
CASSNDGRYGYTF
>TRBV10-3|.|TRBJ2-7|few|13
TGTGCCATCAGTGATTCTCGTGGGTACGAGCAGTACTTC
CAISDSRGYEQYF
>TRBV29-1|TRBD2|TRBJ2-1|.|15
TGCAGCGTGGGGACTAGCGGAACGACGAACAATGAGCAGTTCTTC
CSVGTSGTTNNEQFF
>TRBV10-3|TRBD1|TRBJ2-2|few|15
TGTGCCATCAGTGAGGGACAGGGTTGGGCCGGGGAGCTGTTTTTT
CAISEGQGWAGELFF
>TRBV6-5|.|TRBJ1-1|few|13
TGTGCCAGCAGTTCCCGACATAACACTGAAGCTTTCTTT
CASSSRHNTEAFF
>TRBV10-3|.|TRBJ1-1|.|16
TGTGCCATCAGTGAGTCGGGGCCCAGGAAAAACACTGAAGCTTTCTTT
CAISESGPRKNTEAFF
>TRBV5-5|.|TRBJ2-1|few|15
TGTGCCAGCAGCTCCCGCATGGGACATCCAAATGAGCAGTTCTTC
CASSSRMGHPNEQFF
>TRBV27|.|TRBJ2-1|.|15
TGTGCCAGCAGTTCCCGGGTCGCTGGGGTCAATGAGCAGTTCTTC
CASSSRVAGVNEQFF
>TRBV11-2|TRBD1|TRBJ2-3|few|13
TGTGCCAGCAGGGGGACAGAAACAGATACGCAGTATTTT
CASRGTETDTQYF
>TRBV11-2|.|TRBJ2-1|few|13
TGTGCCAGCAGCTTAGATCGGGTTCCAGAGCAGTTCTTC
CASSLDRVPEQFF
>TRBV10-3|TRBD2|TRBJ2-1|.|18
TGTGCCATCAGTGAGATGGGGGGGCTAGCGGGGAACTACAATGAGCAGTTCTTC
CAISEMGGLAGNYNEQFF
>TRBV11-2|.|TRBJ2-1|.|16
TGTGCCAGCAGCTTACAGGGGTGGCTTTCCTACAATGAGCAGTTCTTC
CASSLQGWLSYNEQFF
>TRBV3-1|.|TRBJ1-6|.|15
TGTGCCAGCAGCCAGCTGGGGGCCGATAATTCACCCCTCCACTTT
CASSQLGADNSPLHF
>TRBV11-2|.|TRBJ2-6|few|18
TGTGCCAGCAGCTTTCAGAACAGGGCGTGGACTGGGGCCAACGTCCTGACTTTC
CASSFQNRAWTGANVLTF
>TRBV2|.|TRBJ2-1|few|12
TGTGCCAGCAGTGCGGGTAGCTTTGAGCAGTTCTTC
CASSAGSFEQFF
>TRBV6-1|TRBD2|TRBJ2-1|.|15
TGTGCCAGCAGAGAAAGGCGGGAGGAAAGGAATGAGCAGTTCTTC
CASRERREERNEQFF
>TRBV5-5|TRBD2|TRBJ2-2|many|15
TGTGCCAGCAGCTCTCTAGCGGGGGGGCCTGGGGAGCTGTTTTTT
CASSSLAGGPGELFF
>TRBV12-3/TRBV12-4|TRBD1|TRBJ1-5|many|13
TGTGCCAGCAGTCAGGGGGCTCGCCAGCCCCAGCATTTT
CASSQGARQPQHF
>TRBV11-2|.|TRBJ2-5|few|15
TGTGCCAGCAGCCTAGGATATACTAGGGGGGAGACCCAGTACTTC
CASSLGYTRGETQYF
>TRBV4-1|.|TRBJ2-5|few|15
TGCGCCAGCAGCCAAGGAGGGGTAGGCCAAGAGACCCAGTACTTC
CASSQGGVGQETQYF
>TRBV18|TRBD1|TRBJ2-1|.|15
TGTGCCAGCTCACCACGAACAGGGGTCTTCGGTGAGCAGTTCTTC
CASSPRTGVFGEQFF
>TRBV28|.|TRBJ2-5|few|14
TGTGCCAGCAGTTTATATCGTGGGCGAGAGACCCAGTACTTC
CASSLYRGRETQYF
>TRBV4-2|.|TRBJ1-2|few|18
TGTGCCAGCAGCCAAGATGGGGGGGCAGGTCTTTTCAACTATGGCTACACCTTC
CASSQDGGAGLFNYGYTF
>TRBV18|TRBD1|TRBJ2-1|few|15
TGTGCCAGCTCAACGCCGGGACAGACCTACAATGAGCAGTTCTTC
CASSTPGQTYNEQFF
>TRBV7-8|.|TRBJ2-1|.|11
TGTGCCAGCAGCCCACCCTCGGGGGAGTTCTTC
CASSPPSGEFF
>TRBV12-3/TRBV12-4|.|TRBJ2-1|few|14
TGTGCCAGCAGTTTTGGCGGGGTGGCCGATGAGCAGTTCTTC
CASSFGGVADEQFF
>TRBV20-1|TRBD2|TRBJ2-5|few|19
TGCAGTGCTAGAGATCCGACTAGCGGGGGGGCCGGTTCTTCAGAGACCCAGTACTTC
CSARDPTSGGAGSSETQYF
>TRBV9|.|TRBJ2-5|.|15
TGTGCCAGCAGCCCCCGGGGGGCTAGTCAAGAGACCCAGTACTTC
CASSPRGASQETQYF
>TRBV24-1|.|TRBJ2-5|.|13
TGTGCCACCCAGCGGGCCCCCCAGGAGACCCAGTACTTC
CATQRAPQETQYF
>TRBV7-1|TRBD2|TRBJ2-1|once|22
TGTGCCAGCAGCTCCCTAAAGTACGAGGGACTAGCGGGAGGGCCTACCATCAATGAGCAGTTCTTC
CASSSLKYEGLAGGPTINEQFF
>TRBV6-2/TRBV6-3|.|TRBJ2-1|few|14
TGTGCCAGCAGGGCATTTGGGTCCTACAATGAGCAGTTCTTC
CASRAFGSYNEQFF
>TRBV3-1|.|TRBJ2-4|few|17
TGTGCCAGCAGCCAAGATGTAGGGCAGCTAGCCAAAAACATTCAGTACTTC
CASSQDVGQLAKNIQYF
>TRBV7-9|.|TRBJ2-5|few|14
TGTGCCAGCAGCTTATACAGGGACCAAGAGACCCAGTACTTC
CASSLYRDQETQYF
>TRBV20-1|TRBD2|TRBJ2-3|.|15
TGCAGTGCTAACGGGCTAGCGGTTAGCACAGATACGCAGTATTTT
CSANGLAVSTDTQYF
>TRBV12-3/TRBV12-4|TRBD2|TRBJ2-5|few|17
TGTGCCAGCAGTACCGGGACTAGCGGGGGGTTTGCAGAGACCCAGTACTTC
CASSTGTSGGFAETQYF
>TRBV27|.|TRBJ1-1|.|17
TGTGCCAGCAGTTTTTCTCTAACCAGAGGGCTGAACACTGAAGCTTTCTTT
CASSFSLTRGLNTEAFF
>TRBV5-1|TRBD2|TRBJ2-2|few|15
TGCGCCAGCAGACTAGCGGGCTTGAACACCGGGGAGCTGTTTTTT
CASRLAGLNTGELFF